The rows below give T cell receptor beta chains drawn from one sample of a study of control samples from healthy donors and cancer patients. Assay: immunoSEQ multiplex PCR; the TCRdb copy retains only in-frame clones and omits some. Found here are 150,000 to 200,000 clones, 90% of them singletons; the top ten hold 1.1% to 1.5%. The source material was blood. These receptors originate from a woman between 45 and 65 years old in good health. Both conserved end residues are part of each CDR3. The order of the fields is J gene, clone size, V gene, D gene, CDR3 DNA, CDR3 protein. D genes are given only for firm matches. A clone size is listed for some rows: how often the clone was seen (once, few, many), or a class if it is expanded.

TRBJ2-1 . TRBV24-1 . TGTGCCACCAGTGATCGGGGGCAGGGCCTTGGTAATGAGCAGTTCTTC CATSDRGQGLGNEQFF
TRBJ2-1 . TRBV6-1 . TGTGCCAGCAGTGATTTCCAGGTTGAGCAGTTCTTC CASSDFQVEQFF
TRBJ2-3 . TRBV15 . TGTGCCACCAGCCCCGGGGACGGGTTGAGCACAGATACGCAGTATTTT CATSPGDGLSTDTQYF
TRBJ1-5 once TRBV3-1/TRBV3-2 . TGTGCCAGCAGCCGAATACATGGGGCTCAGCCCCAGCATTTT CASSRIHGAQPQHF
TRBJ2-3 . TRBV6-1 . TGTGCCAGCAGTGAAGCAGGGTGGCCAGATACGCAGTATTTT CASSEAGWPDTQYF
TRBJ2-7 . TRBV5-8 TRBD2 TGTGCCAGCAGTCTAGCCGGGACTAGCGGGTTCTACGAGCAGTACTTC CASSLAGTSGFYEQYF
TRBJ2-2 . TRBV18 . TGTGCCAGCTCACCACAACAGGTTACGAACACCGGGGAGCTGTTTTTT CASSPQQVTNTGELFF
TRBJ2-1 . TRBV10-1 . TGCGCCAGCAGTGAGACAGTCCGGCATTACCCCTACAATGAGCAGTTCTTC CASSETVRHYPYNEQFF
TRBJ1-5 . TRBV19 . TGTGCCAGTAGTATCGGCCAGCCCCAGCATTTT CASSIGQPQHF
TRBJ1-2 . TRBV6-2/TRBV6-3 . TGTGCCAGCAGCCCCTGGGGGTCCACTACCTATGGCTACACCTTC CASSPWGSTTYGYTF
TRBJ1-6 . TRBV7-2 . TGTGCCAGCACGCTGCCAGGGGAGGATTCACCCCTCCACTTT CASTLPGEDSPLHF
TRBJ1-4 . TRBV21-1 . TGTGCCAGCAGCAGCGTGGGTAAACTGTTTTTT CASSSVGKLFF
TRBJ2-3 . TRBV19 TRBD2 TGTGCCAGTAGTGGGCTAGCGGAAGATACGCAGTATTTT CASSGLAEDTQYF
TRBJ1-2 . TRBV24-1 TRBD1 TGTGCCACCAGTGAAAGGACAGGGGCAGAGGGCTACACCTTC CATSERTGAEGYTF
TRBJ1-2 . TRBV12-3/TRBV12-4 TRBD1 TGTGCCAGCAGGGACAGGGCCGGCTATGGCTACACCTTC CASRDRAGYGYTF
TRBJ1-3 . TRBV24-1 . TGTGCCACCAGTGCACATACCGGAAACACCATATATTTT CATSAHTGNTIYF
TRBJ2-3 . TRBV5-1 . TGCGCCAGCAGCTTACCTTCTAGCACAGATACGCAGTATTTT CASSLPSSTDTQYF
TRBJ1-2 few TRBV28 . TGTGCCAGCAGTTCCCAAGGGTATGGCTACACCTTC CASSSQGYGYTF